This TCR beta chain was identified during a study of Graves' ophthalmopathy and Graves' hyperthyroidism. Trimming removed 5 bases from V and 0 bases from J, with 7 bases in between. Germline CDR1 and CDR2: LNHDA and SQIVND (reference sequence). This CDR3 has 13 amino acids. Scientists amplified the TCR beta CDR3 regions from RNA transcripts. The library came from an HTBI-primed first-round RT-PCR and a second-round multiplex PCR. From the multiplex PCR reads, TCRdb called clonotypes with MiXCR, one entry per CDR3 protein. The sample lists 650,000 to 900,000 distinct CDR3 sequences; roughly 41% were seen once.

The sequence was collected from an adult man with Graves' ophthalmopathy. The chain carries TRBV19 and TRBJ1-1; D unclear. Sequences were obtained from peripheral blood. In DNA form, the CDR3 reads TGTGCCAGTAGTCCCGTGATGAACACTGAAGCTTTCTTT. This sequence encodes CASSPVMNTEAFF.